These 14 T cell receptor beta chains originate from one sample sequenced in a study of T cell changes during pregnancy in multiple sclerosis. Clones were sequenced by immunoSEQ multiplex PCR, and TCRdb holds only the in-frame ones, with some missing. Of roughly 63,000 clones listed, roughly 87% were seen once; the top ten hold more than 2%. Sequenced here: peripheral blood, sampled in the second trimester of pregnancy. Receptor source: a female donor in good health, enrolled as a control in a pregnancy study.

This chain connects TRBV6-5 to TRBJ2-7; D ambiguous. Trimming took 5 bases from V and 6 from J, leaving 11 bases between them. The CDR3 loop spans 12 amino acids. CDR1 is MNHEY and CDR2 is SVGAGI in the germline V gene. This CDR3 reads CASSPAGAEQYF. As DNA, the CDR3 is TGTGCCAGCAGTCCCGCTGGAGCCGAGCAGTACTTC.

The chain has TRBV27 and TRBJ2-7; TRBD1 matches 9 bases. The CDR3 has 14 amino acids. The V segment lost 5 bases and the J segment 6 bases; nucleotides outside the gene matches: 8. Germline CDR1 reads MNHEY; CDR2 reads SMNVEV (reference sequence). CDR3 sequence: CASSRGTGRGEQYF. The CDR3, as DNA: TGTGCCAGCAGTCGGGGGACAGGGAGGGGCGAGCAGTACTTC.

This clone was seen more than once but under ten times. V usage is TRBV19 and J usage is TRBJ1-5; D is unclear. Germline V CDR1 and CDR2: LNHDA, SQIVND (reference sequence). This CDR3 has 13 residues. Trimming took off 5 bases at V and 3 bases at J, with 8 bases between the two ends. CDR3 residues: CASSDTYNQPQHF. In DNA, the CDR3 is TGTGCCAGTAGTGATACATACAATCAGCCCCAGCATTTT.

CDR3 coding DNA: TGTGCCAGCATCTATCGGGACAGCACCTACGAGCAGTACTTC. The encoded protein is CASIYRDSTYEQYF. The chain recombines TRBV21-1 with TRBJ2-7; the listed D gene, TRBD1, was not tested against the DNA. TRBV21-1 is a pseudogene segment. The CDR3 consists of 14 residues.

The chain is built from TRBV15 and TRBJ2-3; TRBD2 matches at 8 bases. The germline gives CDR1 LNHNV, CDR2 YYDKDF (reference sequence). V dropped 0 bases and J dropped 5; count of bases not matched to a gene: 4. The CDR3 totals 15 residues. CDR3 sequence (DNA): TGTGCCACCAGCAGAGATGGACTAGCAGTAGATACGCAGTATTTT. It specifies CATSRDGLAVDTQYF.

This rearrangement joins TRBV2 to TRBJ1-1; 7 bases line up with TRBD1. Germline CDR1 reads SNHLY; CDR2 reads FYNNEI. This CDR3 is 14 amino acids long. Trimming removed 6 bases from V and 8 bases from J; junction bases left unmatched: 12. The CDR3 spells CASRVTGVPAEAFF. In DNA, the CDR3 is TGTGCCAGCAGGGTTACAGGGGTGCCGGCAGAAGCTTTCTTT.

V and J are TRBV6-5 and TRBJ2-7; 12 bases are a match to TRBD2. The CDR3 runs 14 residues. V lost 6 bases, J lost 2 bases, and 2 bases stayed unmatched. Germline V gene sequence: CDR1 MNHEY, CDR2 SVGAGI. CDR3: CASRRLAGAYEQYF. DNA of the CDR3: TGTGCCAGCAGACGACTAGCGGGGGCCTACGAGCAGTACTTC.

The gene calls are TRBV7-9 and TRBJ2-7; possibly TRBD1 for D (6 bases). The CDR3 spans 16 residues. V was pared by 1 base and J by 4 bases, with 17 bases between. Germline V gene sequence: CDR1 SEHNR, CDR2 FQNEAQ (reference sequence). The CDR3, as DNA: TGTGCCAGCAGCTTAGTGATTACAGGGAATACGTACGAGCAGTACTTC. Protein sequence: CASSLVITGNTYEQYF.

The V and J genes are TRBV29-1 and TRBJ2-3, with 7 bases that match TRBD2. Trimming removed 0 bases from V and 4 bases from J; junction bases left unmatched: 7. CDR3 length: 15 amino acids. Germline-derived CDR1 and CDR2 are SQVTM and ANQGSEA. The DNA of the CDR3 is TGCAGCGTTGAAGATCGGGCGGGGGTACCAGATACGCAGTATTTT. As protein: CSVEDRAGVPDTQYF.

This clone has just one count. V and J are TRBV30 and TRBJ1-2; 11 bases are shared with TRBD1. The CDR3 sequence is 16 residues long. Germline lookup yields CDR1 GTSNPN and CDR2 SVGIG (reference sequence). J gave up 4 bases and V 4 bases, and 11 bases lay outside the gene matches. CDR3 region: CAWTPPGQGAAYGYTF. Here the CDR3 DNA reads TGTGCCTGGACCCCCCCCGGACAGGGGGCCGCCTATGGCTACACCTTC. The whole variable domain, remainder taken from reference TRBV30 and TRBJ1-2, is SQTIHQWPATLVQPVGSPLSLECTVEGTSNPNLYWYRQAAGRGLQLLFYSVGIGQISSEVPQNLSASRPQDRQFILSSKKLLLSDSGFYLCAWTPPGQGAAYGYTFGSGTRLTVV.

The V gene is TRBV5-4, the J gene TRBJ2-7, with TRBD2 matching 7 bases. V trimming: 5 bases; J trimming: 0 bases; junction bases outside the gene matches: 5. CDR1 is SGHNT, CDR2 YYREEE, per germline (reference sequence). The CDR3 spans 14 residues. The CDR3 nucleotides read TGTGCCAGCAGGACCGGGACTACCTCCTACGAGCAGTACTTC. Amino acid sequence: CASRTGTTSYEQYF.

The chain has TRBV5-1 and TRBJ2-7; 7 bases are a match to TRBD1. V lost 5 bases to trimming and J lost 7 bases; unmatched junction nucleotides: 9. CDR1 is SGHRS and CDR2 is YFSETQ in the germline V gene. The CDR3 totals 13 residues. The CDR3, as DNA: TGCGCCAGCAGTCCTAGACAGGGCCCAGAGCAGTACTTC. Its protein product is CASSPRQGPEQYF.

This sequence joins TRBV6-1 and TRBJ1-2; D gene unclear. Trimming pared 2 bases from V and 6 bases from J, leaving 16 bases between. Germline V gene lookup returns CDR1 MNHNS and CDR2 SASEGT. This CDR3 is built from 15 residues. As DNA, the CDR3 is TGTGCCAGCAGTGAATCCCGGGCCCTGAGGGATGGCTACACCTTC. It specifies CASSESRALRDGYTF.

V and J are TRBV5-1 and TRBJ2-3, with 10 bases that match TRBD2. This CDR3 is built from 16 residues. Trimming cost V 4 bases and J 1 base; bases outside gene matches: 6. Germline-derived CDR1 and CDR2 are SGHRS and YFSETQ. CDR3 bases: TGCGCCAGCAGCGAGGCCGGGACTAGCGGCACAGATACGCAGTATTTT. It is translated as CASSEAGTSGTDTQYF.